This entry concerns a single T cell receptor beta chain. The sample is drawn from a study of blood T cells in healthy people across ages. The CDR3 is made up of 11 amino acids. Germline V lookup: CDR1 SQVTM, CDR2 ANQGSEA. V was clipped by 3 bases and J by 1 base, with 0 bases between them. Healthy individuals of Caucasian origin from Russia, aged about 6 to 95, served as donors. The use of a sample-barcoded 5' primer and a J-beta primer mix characterized a second PCR of roughly 6 to 12 cycles. TCRdb re-analysed the 5' RACE reads in MiXCR, keeping a single row per CDR3 protein. This sample yields about 510,000 distinct CDR3 sequences, of which about a quarter are seen a single time; over 3.5% belongs to the top ten. These same data were also listed under a study on T cells of mothers and their children. That publication notes: All donors were healthy and Caucasian; they were a few mothers and their six children.

The sample consisted of blood. The sequence came from a boy between 2 and 10 years old in good health. The chain has TRBV29-1 and TRBJ2-2, with no clear D. Written as DNA, the CDR3 is TGCAGCGTTGAGAACACCGGGGAGCTGTTTTTT. This translates into CSVENTGELFF.